This T cell receptor beta chain comes out of a study of shared clonotypes between healthy human individuals. General study findings and limits: When compared with the clonotypes that were shared by all four sorted-subset donors, the non-shared clonotypes turned out to have lower generation probabilities. Clonotype sharing levels among donors were expected to vary with sequencing depth.

A note on this clone: What it binds is unknown. Other DNA sequences in the sample encode the same CDR3.

Sequenced by immunoSEQ multiplex PCR; TCRdb stores in-frame clones only, minus some. Among about 2.3 million clones listed, approximately 93% were seen once. V gave up 3 bases and J gave up 0 bases, with 7 bases separating them. The CDR3 is 14 amino acids. CDR1 is SGHTA, CDR2 FQGNSA, per germline. The sample was naive CD4+ T cells from PBMCs. Subset here: CD45RA+ positively selected. The clonotype originates from a man younger than 30 in good health. Some clones in this sample may be carry-over from other donors' samples. The chain combines TRBV7-2 with TRBJ2-3; TRBD2 is a possible D gene (5 bases). The CDR3 region is CASSFGGSTDTQYF. CDR3 coding DNA: TGTGCCAGCAGCTTTGGAGGAAGCACAGATACGCAGTATTTT.